This T cell receptor (beta chain) was sequenced during a study of Tregs in tolerant kidney transplant recipients. Study findings and constraints: The small number of patients limits these findings pending further validation. Activated donor B cell expansion appeared to reveal the most relevant donor-specific TCRbeta repertoire. Biological reproducibility was not directly addressed in this study.

TCRdb's table, derived via immunoSEQ multiplex PCR, lists solely in-frame clones and lacks some. This sample has over 50,000 clones, with about four fifths found just once. V lost 0 bases and J lost 9, with 16 bases in between. CDR3 size: 15 residues. Germline V gene data show CDR1 as SGDLS and CDR2 as YYNGEE. Of note for this clone: Its antigen is unknown.

This chain connects TRBV9 to TRBJ2-1; maybe TRBD2 (6 bases). The sequenced sample consisted of CD4+ T cells from blood. The clonotype was recovered from a human donor in good health. The CDR3 is CASSVATGEIGEQFF. CDR3 sequence (DNA): TGTGCCAGCAGCGTAGCTACGGGGGAGATCGGTGAGCAGTTCTTC.